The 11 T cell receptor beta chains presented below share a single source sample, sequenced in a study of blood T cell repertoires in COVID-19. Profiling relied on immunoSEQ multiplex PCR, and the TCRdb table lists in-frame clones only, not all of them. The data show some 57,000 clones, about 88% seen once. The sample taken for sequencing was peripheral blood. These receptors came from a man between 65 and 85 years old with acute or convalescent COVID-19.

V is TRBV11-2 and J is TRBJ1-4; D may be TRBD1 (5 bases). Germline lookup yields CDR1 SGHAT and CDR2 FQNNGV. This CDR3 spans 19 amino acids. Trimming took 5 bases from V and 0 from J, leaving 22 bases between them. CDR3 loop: CASSLSQPWGASTNEKLFF. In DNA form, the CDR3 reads TGTGCCAGCAGCCTAAGCCAACCCTGGGGCGCTTCAACTAATGAAAAACTGTTTTTT.

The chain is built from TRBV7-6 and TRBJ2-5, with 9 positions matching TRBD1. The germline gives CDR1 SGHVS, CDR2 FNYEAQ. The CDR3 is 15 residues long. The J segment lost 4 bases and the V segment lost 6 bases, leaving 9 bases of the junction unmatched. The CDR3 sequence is CASSRTGGARETQYF. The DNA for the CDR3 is TGTGCCAGCAGTCGAACAGGGGGCGCACGAGAGACCCAGTACTTC. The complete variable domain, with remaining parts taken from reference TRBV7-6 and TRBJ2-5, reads GAGVSQSPRYKVTKRGQDVALRCDPISGHVSLYWYRQALGQGPEFLTYFNYEAQQDKSGLPNDRFSAERPEGSISTLTIQRTEQRDSAMYRCASSRTGGARETQYFGPGTRLLVL.

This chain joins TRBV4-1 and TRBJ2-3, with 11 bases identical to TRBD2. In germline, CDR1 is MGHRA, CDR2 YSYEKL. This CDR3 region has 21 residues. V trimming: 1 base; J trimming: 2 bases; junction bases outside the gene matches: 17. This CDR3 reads CASSQVEQGVRLAGLTDTQYF. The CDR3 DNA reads TGCGCCAGCAGCCAAGTAGAGCAGGGGGTTCGACTAGCGGGACTCACAGATACGCAGTATTTT.

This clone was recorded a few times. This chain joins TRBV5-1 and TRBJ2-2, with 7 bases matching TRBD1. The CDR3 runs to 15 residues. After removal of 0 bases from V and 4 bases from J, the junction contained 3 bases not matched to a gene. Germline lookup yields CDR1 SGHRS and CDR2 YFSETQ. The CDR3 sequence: CASSLAQGRTGELFF. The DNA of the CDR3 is TGCGCCAGCAGCTTGGCACAGGGGCGCACCGGGGAGCTGTTTTTT.

CDR3 sequence (DNA): TGTGCCAGCAGTCGGGACACTGCTACGACCTACGAGCAGTACTTC. Translating it yields CASSRDTATTYEQYF. The genes are TRBV6-5 and TRBJ2-7, with D possibly TRBD1 on 6 matching bases. This CDR3 is built from 15 residues. Between the trimmed V and J ends, which lost 5 bases and 2 bases, there was a span of 16 bases. Germline-derived CDR1 and CDR2 are MNHEY and SVGAGI.

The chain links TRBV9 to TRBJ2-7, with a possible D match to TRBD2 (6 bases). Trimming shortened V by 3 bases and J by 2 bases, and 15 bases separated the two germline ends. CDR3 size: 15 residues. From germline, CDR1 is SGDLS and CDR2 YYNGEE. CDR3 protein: CASSARGAPTYEQYF. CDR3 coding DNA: TGTGCCAGCAGCGCCCGCGGGGCCCCCACCTACGAGCAGTACTTC.

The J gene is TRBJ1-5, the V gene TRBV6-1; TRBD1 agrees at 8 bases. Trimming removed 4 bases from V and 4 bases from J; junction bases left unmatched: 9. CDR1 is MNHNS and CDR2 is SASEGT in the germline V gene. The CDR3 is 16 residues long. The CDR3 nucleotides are TGTGCCAGCAGTGGCGCTTGGACAGGGTCTAATCAGCCCCAGCATTTT. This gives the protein CASSGAWTGSNQPQHF.

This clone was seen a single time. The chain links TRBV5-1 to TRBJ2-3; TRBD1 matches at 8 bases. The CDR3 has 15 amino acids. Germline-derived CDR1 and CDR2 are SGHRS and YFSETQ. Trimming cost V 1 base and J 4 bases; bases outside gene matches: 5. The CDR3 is CASSLSGQGSDTQYF. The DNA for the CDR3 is TGCGCCAGCAGCTTGTCTGGACAGGGCTCAGATACGCAGTATTTT.

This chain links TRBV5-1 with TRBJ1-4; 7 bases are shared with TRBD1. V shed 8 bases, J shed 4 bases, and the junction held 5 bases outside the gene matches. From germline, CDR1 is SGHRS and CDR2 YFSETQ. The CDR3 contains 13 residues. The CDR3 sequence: CASSGGSNEKLFF. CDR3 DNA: TGCGCCAGTTCAGGGGGAAGTAATGAAAAACTGTTTTTT. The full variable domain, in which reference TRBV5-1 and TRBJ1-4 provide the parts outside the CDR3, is KAGVTQTPRYLIKTRGQQVTLSCSPISGHRSVSWYQQTPGQGLQFLFEYFSETQRNKGNFPGRFSGRQFSNSRSEMNVSTLELGDSALYLCASSGGSNEKLFFGSGTQLSVL.

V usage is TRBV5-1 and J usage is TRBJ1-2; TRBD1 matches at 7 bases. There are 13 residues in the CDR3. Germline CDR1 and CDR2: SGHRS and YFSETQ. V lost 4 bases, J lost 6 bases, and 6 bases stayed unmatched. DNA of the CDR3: TGCGCCAGCAGCCGGAACAGGGGTGATGGCTACACCTTC. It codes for CASSRNRGDGYTF.

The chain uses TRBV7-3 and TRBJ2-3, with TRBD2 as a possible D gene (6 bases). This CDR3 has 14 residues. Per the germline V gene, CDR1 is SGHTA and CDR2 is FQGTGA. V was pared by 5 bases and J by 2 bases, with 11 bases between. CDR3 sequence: CASSELALTDTQYF. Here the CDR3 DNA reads TGTGCCAGCAGCGAGCTAGCGCTCACAGATACGCAGTATTTT.